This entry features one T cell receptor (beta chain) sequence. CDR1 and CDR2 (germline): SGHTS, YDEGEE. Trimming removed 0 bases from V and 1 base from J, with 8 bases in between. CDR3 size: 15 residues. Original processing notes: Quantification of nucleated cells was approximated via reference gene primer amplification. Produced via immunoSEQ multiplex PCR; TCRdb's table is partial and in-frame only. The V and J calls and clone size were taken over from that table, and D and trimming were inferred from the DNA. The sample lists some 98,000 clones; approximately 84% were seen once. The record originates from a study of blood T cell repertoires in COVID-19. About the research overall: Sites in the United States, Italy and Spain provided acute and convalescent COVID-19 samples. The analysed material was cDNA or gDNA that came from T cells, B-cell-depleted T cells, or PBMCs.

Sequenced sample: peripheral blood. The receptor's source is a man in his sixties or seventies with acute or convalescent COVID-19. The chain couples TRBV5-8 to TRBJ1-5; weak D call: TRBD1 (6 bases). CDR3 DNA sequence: TGTGCCAGCAGCTTGGCCAGGGGAAGCAATCAGCCCCAGCATTTT. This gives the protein CASSLARGSNQPQHF.